This TCR beta chain was captured by sequencing in a study of glioma-infiltrating T cells. Broader study findings: CDR3 overlap between tissue and blood was very small.

The iRepertoire nested amplicon-rescue multiplex PCR amplified TCR alpha and beta CDR3s from RNA. Tissue mRNA or PBMC total RNA, 100-400 ng, went into one-step reverse transcription and amplification. MiXCR, run by TCRdb on the multiplex PCR reads, gives a single entry per CDR3 protein. The sample records 150,000 to 200,000 distinct CDR3 sequences, approximately 30% being singletons. This clonotype was observed at least ten times. Its antigen is unknown. CDR1 MNHNS and CDR2 SASEGT come from the germline V gene. There are 15 residues in the CDR3. Trimming removed 6 bases at V and 0 bases at J, with 12 bases between.

The source of this sequence is a human donor with low-grade glioma or glioblastoma, undergoing nonglioma brain surgery, or in good health (not recorded which). The specimen sequenced was glioma tissue, nonneoplastic brain tissue, or PBMCs (not recorded which). This sequence joins TRBV6-1 and TRBJ1-3; D might be TRBD1 (6 bases). CDR3 in DNA: TGTGCCAGCAGCCGAGGGGGGTTCTCTGGAAACACCATATATTTT. Translating gives CASSRGGFSGNTIYF.